This TCR beta chain was documented in a study of cytomegalovirus exposure and HLA in healthy donors. Broader study findings: The number of N-insertions in an Asian-associated ancestry cluster was reportedly below the 666-donor mean in a later analysis.

The PCR was carried out with 60 Vbeta primers and 13 Jbeta primers. Profiling relied on immunoSEQ multiplex PCR, and the TCRdb table lists in-frame clones only, not all of them. The data hold some 100,000 clones, with just under 70% observed a single time. As to this clone: Its antigen is still unknown.

The TCR sequence derives from a woman between 50 and 59 years old in good health and CMV-seropositive. Specimen: PBMCs.

The CDR3 loop is CASRQGSNQPQHF. In nucleotides, the CDR3 is TGTGCCAGCCGACAGGGTAGCAATCAGCCCCAGCATTTT. The V and J genes are TRBV27 and TRBJ1-5; 7 positions agree with TRBD1. CDR3 length: 13 residues. CDR1 is MNHEY, CDR2 SMNVEV, per germline (reference sequence). With 8 bases clipped from V and 0 bases from J, the junction kept 1 base outside the gene matches.